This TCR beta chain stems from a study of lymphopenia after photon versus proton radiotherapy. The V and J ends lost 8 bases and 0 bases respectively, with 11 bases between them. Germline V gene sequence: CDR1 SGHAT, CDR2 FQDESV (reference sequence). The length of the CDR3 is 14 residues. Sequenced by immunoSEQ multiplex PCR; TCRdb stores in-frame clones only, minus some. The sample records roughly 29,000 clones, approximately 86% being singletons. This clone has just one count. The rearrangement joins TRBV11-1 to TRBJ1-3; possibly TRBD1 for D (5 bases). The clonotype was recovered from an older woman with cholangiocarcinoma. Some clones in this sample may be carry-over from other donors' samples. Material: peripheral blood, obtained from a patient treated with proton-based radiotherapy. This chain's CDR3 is CASRDVSSGNTIYF. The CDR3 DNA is TGTGCCAGCCGGGACGTCTCCTCTGGAAACACCATATATTTT. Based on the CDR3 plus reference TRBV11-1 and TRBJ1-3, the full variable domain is EAEVAQSPRYKITEKSQAVAFWCDPISGHATLYWYRQILGQGPELLVQFQDESVVDDSQLPKDRFSAERLKGVDSTLKIQPAELGDSAMYLCASRDVSSGNTIYFGEGSWLTVV.